These 11 T cell receptor beta chains originate from one sample sequenced in a study of shared clonotypes between healthy human individuals. Using immunoSEQ multiplex PCR, the repertoire was profiled, and TCRdb retains in-frame clones only, with some absent. The top ten clones hold approximately 0.13% of a sample with a few million clones, about 94% of them seen once. The sequencing input was naive CD4+ T cells sorted from blood. Subset defined: CD45RA+ positively selected. Every receptor here comes from a man younger than 35 in good health.

The V call is TRBV6-5, the J call TRBJ1-2; 9 nucleotides line up with TRBD1. The germline V gene encodes CDR1 MNHEY and CDR2 SVGAGI. This CDR3 is built from 14 residues. The ends lost 6 bases at V and 5 bases at J; junction bases unmatched: 7. The CDR3 DNA sequence: TGTGCCAGCAGGACCGGGACAGGGCATTATGGCTACACCTTC. Translation gives CASRTGTGHYGYTF.

The J gene is TRBJ2-7, the V gene TRBV29-1, with D possibly being TRBD2 (5 bases). Trimming left V 6 bases short and J 3 bases short, with 18 bases between. The CDR3 loop spans 14 amino acids. CDR1 is SQVTM, CDR2 ANQGSEA, per germline. The CDR3 DNA is TGCAGCGTCGGTGGCGGAGTCGGAGGCTACGAGCAGTACTTC. This translates into CSVGGGVGGYEQYF.

The count of this clone is one. This chain connects TRBV27 to TRBJ1-4; TRBD1 aligns across 7 bases. The ends lost 1 base at V and 0 bases at J; junction bases unmatched: 5. The CDR3 runs to 17 residues. The germline gives CDR1 MNHEY, CDR2 SMNVEV (reference sequence). The CDR3: CASSLYGTDATNEKLFF. For the CDR3, the DNA is TGTGCCAGCAGTTTATACGGGACAGACGCAACTAATGAAAAACTGTTTTTT.

V and J are TRBV6-5 and TRBJ2-2, with 7 bases fitting TRBD1. V shed 8 bases, J shed 0 bases, and the junction held 0 bases outside the gene matches. Per the germline V gene, CDR1 is MNHEY and CDR2 is SVGAGI. This CDR3 region has 13 residues. CDR3 amino acids: CASGTANTGELFF. DNA for the CDR3: TGTGCCAGCGGGACAGCGAACACCGGGGAGCTGTTTTTT.

J is TRBJ2-2 and V is TRBV29-1; D possibly uses TRBD1 or TRBD2 (6 bases each). Deletions cut 4 bases from V and 7 bases from J, with 13 bases between. The CDR3 extends over 13 amino acids. Germline values: CDR1 SQVTM, CDR2 ANQGSEA. CDR3 loop: CSVAWTAGGELFF. The CDR3 coding sequence is TGCAGCGTTGCCTGGACAGCGGGCGGGGAGCTGTTTTTT.

This clone came up once. For the CDR3, the DNA is TGCGCCAGCAGTTTTGGGAGGGACAGAGAAGTAGATACGCAGTATTTT. Translation gives CASSFGRDREVDTQYF. The chain recombines TRBV5-1 with TRBJ2-3, with D perhaps assigned TRBD1 or TRBD2 (7 bases each). The CDR3 spans 16 residues. The germline V gene encodes CDR1 SGHRS and CDR2 YFSETQ. V was pared by 5 bases and J by 5 bases, with 21 bases between.

This clone was recorded only once. V usage is TRBV18 and J usage is TRBJ2-7; TRBD1 matches 12 bases. Germline trimming cut 6 bases from V and 5 bases from J; bases unmatched to any gene: 8. The CDR3 is 15 residues long. Germline-derived CDR1 and CDR2 are KGHSH and LQKENI. The CDR3 coding sequence is TGTGCCAGCTCGCAGGGACAGGGGGCTTATCACGAGCAGTACTTC. It is translated as CASSQGQGAYHEQYF.

This clone was detected only once. The genes are TRBV7-9 and TRBJ1-1, with D possibly TRBD1 on 6 matching bases. This CDR3 comprises 15 residues. The germline V and J ends were trimmed by 6 bases and 0 bases, with 14 bases remaining between them. Germline assignment: CDR1 SEHNR and CDR2 FQNEAQ (reference sequence). The CDR3 nucleotides read TGTGCCAGCAGTACAGGGAGTGTGTTGAACACTGAAGCTTTCTTT. Residues: CASSTGSVLNTEAFF.

The V call is TRBV19, the J call TRBJ1-2; D may be TRBD1 (5 bases). The CDR3 totals 16 residues. The germline V gene encodes CDR1 LNHDA and CDR2 SQIVND (reference sequence). The ends were cut back, 3 bases at V and 3 bases at J, with 17 bases in the middle. Written as DNA, the CDR3 is TGTGCCAGTAGTATCAATAGGGGACTCGGAGACTATGGCTACACCTTC. It yields the protein CASSINRGLGDYGYTF. The full variable domain, rest sourced from reference TRBV19 and TRBJ1-2, is DGGITQSPKYLFRKEGQNVTLSCEQNLNHDAMYWYRQDPGQGLRLIYYSQIVNDFQKGDIAEGYSVSREKKESFPLTVTSAQKNPTAFYLCASSINRGLGDYGYTFGSGTRLTVV.

The chain has TRBV2 and TRBJ2-2; 11 bases fit TRBD2. Germline CDR1 SNHLY, CDR2 FYNNEI. Unmatched junction bases numbered 5, after V lost 5 bases and J lost 6 bases. This CDR3 spans 15 amino acids. In DNA, the CDR3 is TGTGCCAGCAGTCCGCTAGCGGGAGGCCCCGGGGAGCTGTTTTTT. It yields the protein CASSPLAGGPGELFF.

The genes are TRBV15 and TRBJ2-3, with unresolved D. Germline V lookup: CDR1 LNHNV, CDR2 YYDKDF (reference sequence). The CDR3 runs to 12 residues. Trimming left V 0 bases short and J 8 bases short, with 6 bases between. In DNA form, the CDR3 reads TGTGCCACCAGCAGAGATGATGGTACGCAGTATTTT. This translates into CATSRDDGTQYF. Looking up the rest from reference TRBV15 and TRBJ2-3 gives the full variable domain: DAMVIQNPRYQVTQFGKPVTLSCSQTLNHNVMYWYQQKSSQAPKLLFHYYDKDFNNEADTPDNFQSRRPNTSFCFLDIRSPGLGDTAMYLCATSRDDGTQYFGPGTRLTVL.